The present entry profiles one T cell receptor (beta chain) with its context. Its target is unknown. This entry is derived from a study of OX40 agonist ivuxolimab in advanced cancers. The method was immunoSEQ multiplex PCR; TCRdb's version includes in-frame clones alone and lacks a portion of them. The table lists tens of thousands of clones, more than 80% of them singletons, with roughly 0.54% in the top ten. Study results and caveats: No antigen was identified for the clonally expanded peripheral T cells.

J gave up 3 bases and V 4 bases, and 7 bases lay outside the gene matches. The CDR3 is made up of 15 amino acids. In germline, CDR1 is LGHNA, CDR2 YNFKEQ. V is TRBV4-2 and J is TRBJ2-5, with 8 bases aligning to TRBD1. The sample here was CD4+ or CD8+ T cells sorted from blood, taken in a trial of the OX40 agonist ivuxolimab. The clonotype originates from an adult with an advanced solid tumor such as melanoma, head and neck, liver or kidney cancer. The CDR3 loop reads CASSRDRTDKETQYF. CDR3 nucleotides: TGTGCCAGCAGCCGGGACAGGACAGATAAAGAGACCCAGTACTTC.